A selection of T cell receptor beta chains follows, all from one sample in a study of CD8+ T cells in alopecia areata. Here immunoSEQ multiplex PCR was the method, and the copy in TCRdb shows in-frame clones only, minus some. The sample includes over 200,000 clones, roughly 57% of them seen just once. The starting material was CD4+ T cells sorted from blood, obtained at week 0. All receptors come from a human donor with alopecia areata. Each CDR3 is given with its conserved first and last residue. D genes are given only for firm matches. Size values are once, few and many counts, or a class for expanded clones, and some rows have none.

V gene	J gene	D gene	clone size	CDR3 DNA	CDR3 protein
TRBV2	TRBJ1-4	.	.	TGTGCCAGCAGTGAAGTGGCCTCACTGTTTTTT	CASSEVASLFF
TRBV12-5	TRBJ1-1	TRBD1	.	TGTGCTAGTGGTTTACAGGGGATGAACACTGAAGCTTTCTTT	CASGLQGMNTEAFF
TRBV18	TRBJ2-1	.	.	TGTGCCAGCTCACCACCAGGCAGGAGCGTCTTTAATGAGCAGTTCTTC	CASSPPGRSVFNEQFF
TRBV5-1	TRBJ1-2	TRBD1	.	TGCGCCAGCAGCTTGGGGGACAGGACCTATGGCTACACCTTC	CASSLGDRTYGYTF
TRBV20-1	TRBJ1-4	.	.	TGCAGTGTTCTCACTAATGAAAAACTGTTTTTT	CSVLTNEKLFF
TRBV30	TRBJ1-5	.	.	TGTGCCTGGAGTAAAGGGGCCGATCAGCCCCAGCATTTT	CAWSKGADQPQHF
TRBV29-1	TRBJ2-1	TRBD1	.	TGCAGCGGGGGACAGGGAAATGAGCAGTTCTTC	CSGGQGNEQFF
TRBV4-1	TRBJ1-1	TRBD1	many	TGCGCCAGCAGCCAAAGAACAGGGGGCGCACCTGAAGCTTTCTTT	CASSQRTGGAPEAFF
TRBV5-1	TRBJ1-2	TRBD1	.	TGCGCCAGCAGCAGTGCAGGGGGCGTCAGCTATGGCTACACCTTC	CASSSAGGVSYGYTF
TRBV9	TRBJ1-2	.	many	TGTGCCAGCAGCGTAGAGGAGGGCTATGGCTACACCTTC	CASSVEEGYGYTF
TRBV9	TRBJ1-6	TRBD1	.	TGTGCCAGCAGCGTCGGACAGGGCGGTTCCCATTCACCCCTCCACTTT	CASSVGQGGSHSPLHF
TRBV6-5	TRBJ2-7	TRBD1	.	TGTGCCAGCAGGACGACAGGGCAAACCTACGAGCAGTACTTC	CASRTTGQTYEQYF